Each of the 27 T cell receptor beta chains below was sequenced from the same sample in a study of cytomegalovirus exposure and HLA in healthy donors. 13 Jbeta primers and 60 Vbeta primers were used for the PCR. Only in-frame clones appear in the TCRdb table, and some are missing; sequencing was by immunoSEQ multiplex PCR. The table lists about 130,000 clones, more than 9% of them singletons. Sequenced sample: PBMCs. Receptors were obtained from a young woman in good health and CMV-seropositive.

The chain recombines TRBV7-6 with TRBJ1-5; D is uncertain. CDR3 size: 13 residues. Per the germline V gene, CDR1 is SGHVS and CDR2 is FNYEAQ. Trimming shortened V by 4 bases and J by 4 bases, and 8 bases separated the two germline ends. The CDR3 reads CASSSQLNQPQHF. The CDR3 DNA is TGTGCCAGCAGCTCACAGTTAAATCAGCCCCAGCATTTT. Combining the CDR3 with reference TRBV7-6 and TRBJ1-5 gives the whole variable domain GAGVSQSPRYKVTKRGQDVALRCDPISGHVSLYWYRQALGQGPEFLTYFNYEAQQDKSGLPNDRFSAERPEGSISTLTIQRTEQRDSAMYRCASSSQLNQPQHFGDGTRLSIL.

As DNA, the CDR3 is TGTGCCAGCCACCCTAGCGGCGGTGAGCAGTTCTTC. Translation gives CASHPSGGEQFF. The rearrangement joins TRBV6-6 to TRBJ2-1; TRBD2 aligns across 7 bases. V was clipped by 8 bases and J by 9 bases; unmatched bases: 7. The germline V gene has CDR1 MNHNY and CDR2 SVGAGI (reference sequence). The CDR3 has 12 amino acids.

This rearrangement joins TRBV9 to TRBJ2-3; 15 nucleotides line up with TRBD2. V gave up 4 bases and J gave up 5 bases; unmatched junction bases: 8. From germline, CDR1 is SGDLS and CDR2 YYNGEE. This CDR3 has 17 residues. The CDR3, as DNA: TGTGCCAGCAGCTCACGTGGGGGACTAGCGGGAGGAGATACGCAGTATTTT. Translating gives CASSSRGGLAGGDTQYF.

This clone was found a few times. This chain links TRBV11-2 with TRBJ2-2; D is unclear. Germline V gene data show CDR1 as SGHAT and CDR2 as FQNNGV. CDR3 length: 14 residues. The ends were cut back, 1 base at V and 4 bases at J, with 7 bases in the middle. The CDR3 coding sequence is TGTGCCAGCAGCTTAGGAGCCGTCACCGGGGAGCTGTTTTTT. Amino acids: CASSLGAVTGELFF.

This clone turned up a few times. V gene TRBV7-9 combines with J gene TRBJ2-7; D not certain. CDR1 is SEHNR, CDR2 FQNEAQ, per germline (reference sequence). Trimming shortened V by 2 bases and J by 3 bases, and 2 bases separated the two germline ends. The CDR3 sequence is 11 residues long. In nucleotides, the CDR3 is TGTGCCAGCAGCTTACACTACGAGCAGTACTTC. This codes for CASSLHYEQYF. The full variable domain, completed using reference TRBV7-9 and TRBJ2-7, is DTGVSQNPRHKITKRGQNVTFRCDPISEHNRLYWYRQTLGQGPEFLTYFQNEAQLEKSRLLSDRFSAERPKGSFSTLEIQRTEQGDSAMYLCASSLHYEQYFGPGTRLTVT.

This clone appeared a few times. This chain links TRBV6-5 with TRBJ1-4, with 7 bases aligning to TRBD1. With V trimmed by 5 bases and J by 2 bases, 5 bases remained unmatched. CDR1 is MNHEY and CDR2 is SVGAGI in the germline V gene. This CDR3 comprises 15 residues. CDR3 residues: CASSIRTGTNEKLFF. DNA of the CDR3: TGTGCCAGCAGTATTCGGACAGGCACTAATGAAAAACTGTTTTTT.

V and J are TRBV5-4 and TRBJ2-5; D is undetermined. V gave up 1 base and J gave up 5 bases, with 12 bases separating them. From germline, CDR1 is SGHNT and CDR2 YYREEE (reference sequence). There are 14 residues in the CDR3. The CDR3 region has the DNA TGTGCCAGCAGCTTGAAGAACTTCTGGGAGACCCAGTACTTC. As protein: CASSLKNFWETQYF.

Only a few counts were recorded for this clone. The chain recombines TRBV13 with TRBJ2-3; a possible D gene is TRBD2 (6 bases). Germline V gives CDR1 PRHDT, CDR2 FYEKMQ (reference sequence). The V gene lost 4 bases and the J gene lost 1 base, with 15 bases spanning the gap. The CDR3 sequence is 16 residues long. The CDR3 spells CASSSRGRNGTDTQYF. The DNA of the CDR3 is TGTGCCAGCAGCTCCCGGGGGAGAAATGGCACAGATACGCAGTATTTT.

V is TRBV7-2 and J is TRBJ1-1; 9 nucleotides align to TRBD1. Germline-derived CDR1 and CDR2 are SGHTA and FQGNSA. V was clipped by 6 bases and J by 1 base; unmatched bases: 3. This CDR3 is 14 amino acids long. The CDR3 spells CASRPGQGNTEAFF. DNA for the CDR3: TGTGCCAGCAGACCGGGACAGGGGAACACTGAAGCTTTCTTT.

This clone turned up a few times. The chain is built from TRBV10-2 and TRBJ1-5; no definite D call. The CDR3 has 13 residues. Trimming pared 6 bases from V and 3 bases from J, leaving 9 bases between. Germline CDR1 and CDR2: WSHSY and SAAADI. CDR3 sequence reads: CASSPLINQPQHF. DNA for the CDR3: TGCGCCAGCAGCCCACTGATCAATCAGCCCCAGCATTTT.

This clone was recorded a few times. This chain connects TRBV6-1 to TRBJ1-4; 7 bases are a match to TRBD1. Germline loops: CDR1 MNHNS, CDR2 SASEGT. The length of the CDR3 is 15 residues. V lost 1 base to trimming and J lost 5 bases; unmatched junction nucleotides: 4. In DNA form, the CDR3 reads TGTGCCAGCAGTGAAGTGACAGGGACGAATGAAAAACTGTTTTTT. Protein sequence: CASSEVTGTNEKLFF.

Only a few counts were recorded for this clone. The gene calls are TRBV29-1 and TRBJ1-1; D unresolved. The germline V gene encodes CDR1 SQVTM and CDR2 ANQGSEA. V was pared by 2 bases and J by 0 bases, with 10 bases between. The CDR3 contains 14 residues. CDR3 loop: CSVETRHLNTEAFF. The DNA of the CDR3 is TGCAGCGTTGAAACTAGACACCTGAACACTGAAGCTTTCTTT.

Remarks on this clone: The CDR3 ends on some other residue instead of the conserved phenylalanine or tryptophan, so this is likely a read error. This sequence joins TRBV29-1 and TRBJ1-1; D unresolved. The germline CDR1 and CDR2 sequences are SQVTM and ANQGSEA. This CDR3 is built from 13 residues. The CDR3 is CSVEGQVKTEAFL. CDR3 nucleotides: TGCAGCGTTGAAGGCCAGGTGAAAACTGAAGCTTTCTTG.

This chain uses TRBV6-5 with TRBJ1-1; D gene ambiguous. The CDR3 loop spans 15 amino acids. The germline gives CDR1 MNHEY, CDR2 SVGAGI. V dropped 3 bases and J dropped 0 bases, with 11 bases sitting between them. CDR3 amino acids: CASSYAGNMNTEAFF. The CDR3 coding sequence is TGTGCCAGCAGTTATGCCGGGAATATGAACACTGAAGCTTTCTTT.

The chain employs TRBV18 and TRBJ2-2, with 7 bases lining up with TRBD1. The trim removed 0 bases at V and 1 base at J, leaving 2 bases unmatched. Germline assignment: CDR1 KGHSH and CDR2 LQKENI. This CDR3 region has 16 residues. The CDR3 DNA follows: TGTGCCAGCTCACCACCGGGACAGATGAACACCGGGGAGCTGTTTTTT. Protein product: CASSPPGQMNTGELFF.

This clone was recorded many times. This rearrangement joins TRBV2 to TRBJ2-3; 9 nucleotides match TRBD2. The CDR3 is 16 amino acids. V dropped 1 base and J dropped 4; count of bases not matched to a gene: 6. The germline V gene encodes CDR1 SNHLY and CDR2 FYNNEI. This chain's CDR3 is CASSEVLAGASDTQYF. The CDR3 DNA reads TGTGCCAGCAGTGAAGTTTTAGCGGGGGCGTCAGATACGCAGTATTTT.

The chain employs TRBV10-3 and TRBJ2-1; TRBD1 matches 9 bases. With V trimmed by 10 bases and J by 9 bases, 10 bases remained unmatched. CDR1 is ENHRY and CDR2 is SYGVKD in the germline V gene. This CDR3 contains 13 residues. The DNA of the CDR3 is TGTGCCACAACAGACAGGGGGAACGGTGAGCAGTTCTTC. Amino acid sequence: CATTDRGNGEQFF.

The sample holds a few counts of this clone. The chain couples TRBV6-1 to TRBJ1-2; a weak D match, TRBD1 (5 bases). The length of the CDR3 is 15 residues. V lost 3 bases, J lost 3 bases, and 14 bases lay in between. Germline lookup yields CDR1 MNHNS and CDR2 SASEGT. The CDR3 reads CASSEEADSYYGYTF. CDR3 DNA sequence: TGTGCCAGCAGTGAGGAAGCCGACAGCTACTATGGCTACACCTTC.

The CDR3 sequence is CASSLEPSGLLRGEQYF. CDR3 DNA sequence: TGCGCCAGCAGCTTGGAACCCAGCGGGCTTTTAAGGGGCGAGCAGTACTTC. The rearrangement links TRBV5-1 to TRBJ2-7, with D maybe TRBD2 (6 bases). The CDR3 consists of 17 residues. Per the germline V gene, CDR1 is SGHRS and CDR2 is YFSETQ. Trimming took off 0 bases at V and 6 bases at J, with 22 bases between the two ends.

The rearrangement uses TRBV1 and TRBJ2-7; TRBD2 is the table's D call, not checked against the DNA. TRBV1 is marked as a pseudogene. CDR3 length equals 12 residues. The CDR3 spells CTSSQDSDEQYF. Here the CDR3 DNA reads TGCACCAGCAGCCAAGATAGTGACGAGCAGTACTTC.

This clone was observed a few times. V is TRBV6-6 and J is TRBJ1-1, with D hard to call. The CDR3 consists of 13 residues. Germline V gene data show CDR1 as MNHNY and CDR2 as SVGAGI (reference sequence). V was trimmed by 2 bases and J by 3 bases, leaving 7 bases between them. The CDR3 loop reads CASSYEGDTEAFF. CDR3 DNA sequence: TGTGCCAGCAGTTACGAGGGTGACACTGAAGCTTTCTTT.

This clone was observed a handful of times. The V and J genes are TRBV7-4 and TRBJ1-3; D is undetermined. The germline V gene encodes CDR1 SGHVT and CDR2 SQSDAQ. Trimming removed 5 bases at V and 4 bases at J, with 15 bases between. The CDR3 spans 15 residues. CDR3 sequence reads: CASSHQRRLGNTIYF. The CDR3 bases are TGTGCCAGCAGCCACCAGAGGCGGCTGGGAAACACCATATATTTT.

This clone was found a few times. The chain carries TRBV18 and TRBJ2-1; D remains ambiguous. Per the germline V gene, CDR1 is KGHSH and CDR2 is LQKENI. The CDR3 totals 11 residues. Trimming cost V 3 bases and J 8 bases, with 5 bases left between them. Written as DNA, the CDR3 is TGTGCCAGCTCACCTCTTGATGAGCAGTTCTTC. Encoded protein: CASSPLDEQFF.

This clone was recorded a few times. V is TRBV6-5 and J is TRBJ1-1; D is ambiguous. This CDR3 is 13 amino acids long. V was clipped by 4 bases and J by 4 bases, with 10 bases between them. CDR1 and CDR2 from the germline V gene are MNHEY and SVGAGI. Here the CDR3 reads CASSSQVLTEAFF. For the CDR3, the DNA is TGTGCCAGCAGTTCGCAGGTTCTCACTGAAGCTTTCTTT.

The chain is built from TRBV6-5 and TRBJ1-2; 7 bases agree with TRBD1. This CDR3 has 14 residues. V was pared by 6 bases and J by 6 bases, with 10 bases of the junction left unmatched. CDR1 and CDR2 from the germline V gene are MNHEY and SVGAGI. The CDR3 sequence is CASRKNRGLDGYTF. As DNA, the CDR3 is TGTGCCAGCAGGAAAAACAGGGGATTGGATGGCTACACCTTC.

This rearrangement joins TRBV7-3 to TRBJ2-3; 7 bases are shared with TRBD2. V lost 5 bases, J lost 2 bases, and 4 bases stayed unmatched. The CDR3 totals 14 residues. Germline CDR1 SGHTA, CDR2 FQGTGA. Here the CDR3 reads CASSRRGDTDTQYF. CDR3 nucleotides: TGTGCCAGCAGCAGACGGGGGGACACAGATACGCAGTATTTT. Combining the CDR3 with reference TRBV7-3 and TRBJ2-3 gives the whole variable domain GAGVSQTPSNKVTEKGKYVELRCDPISGHTALYWYRQSLGQGPEFLIYFQGTGAADDSGLPNDRFFAVRPEGSVSTLKIQRTERGDSAVYLCASSRRGDTDTQYFGPGTRLTVL.

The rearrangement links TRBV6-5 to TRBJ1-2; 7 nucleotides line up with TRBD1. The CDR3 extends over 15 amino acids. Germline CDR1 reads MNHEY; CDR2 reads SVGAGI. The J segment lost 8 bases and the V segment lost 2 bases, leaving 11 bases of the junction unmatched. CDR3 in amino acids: CASSYGGQGVEGYTF. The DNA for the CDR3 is TGTGCCAGCAGTTACGGAGGGCAGGGGGTGGAGGGCTACACCTTC.